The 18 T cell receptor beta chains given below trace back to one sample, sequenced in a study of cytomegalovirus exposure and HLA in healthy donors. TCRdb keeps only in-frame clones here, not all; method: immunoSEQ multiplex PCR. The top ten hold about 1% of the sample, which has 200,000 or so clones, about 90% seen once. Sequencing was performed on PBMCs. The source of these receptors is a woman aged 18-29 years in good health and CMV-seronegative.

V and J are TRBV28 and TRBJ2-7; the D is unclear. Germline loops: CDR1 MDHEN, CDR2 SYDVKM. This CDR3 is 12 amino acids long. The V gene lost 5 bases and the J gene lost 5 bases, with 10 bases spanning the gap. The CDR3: CASSPWPHEQYF. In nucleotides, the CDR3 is TGTGCCAGCAGTCCGTGGCCCCACGAGCAGTACTTC.

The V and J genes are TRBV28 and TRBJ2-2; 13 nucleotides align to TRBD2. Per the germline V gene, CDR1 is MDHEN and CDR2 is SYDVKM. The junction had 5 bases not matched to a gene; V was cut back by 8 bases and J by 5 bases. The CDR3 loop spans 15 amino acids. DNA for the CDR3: TGTGCCAGCGGACTAGCGGGAGTGTTGACCGGGGAGCTGTTTTTT. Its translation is CASGLAGVLTGELFF.

CDR3 nucleotides: TGTGCCACTAGAGACAGGGGACGGTTTGGCTACACCTTC. Translation gives CATRDRGRFGYTF. The J gene is TRBJ1-2, the V gene TRBV6-1; TRBD1 aligns across 8 bases. V lost 10 bases to trimming and J lost 7 bases; unmatched junction nucleotides: 11. The germline CDR1 and CDR2 sequences are MNHNS and SASEGT. This CDR3 has 13 amino acids.

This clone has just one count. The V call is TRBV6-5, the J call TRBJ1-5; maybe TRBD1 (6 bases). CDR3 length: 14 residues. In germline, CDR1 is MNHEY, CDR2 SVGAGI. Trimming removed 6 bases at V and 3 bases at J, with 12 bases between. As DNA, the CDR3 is TGTGCCAGCAGAAGGGGGACAAACAATCAGCCCCAGCATTTT. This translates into CASRRGTNNQPQHF.

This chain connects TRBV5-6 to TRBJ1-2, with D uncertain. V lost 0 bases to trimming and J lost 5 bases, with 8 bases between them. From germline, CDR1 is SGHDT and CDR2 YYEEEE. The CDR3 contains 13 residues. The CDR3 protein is CASSLGLNYGYTF. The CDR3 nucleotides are TGTGCCAGCAGCTTGGGACTGAATTATGGCTACACCTTC.

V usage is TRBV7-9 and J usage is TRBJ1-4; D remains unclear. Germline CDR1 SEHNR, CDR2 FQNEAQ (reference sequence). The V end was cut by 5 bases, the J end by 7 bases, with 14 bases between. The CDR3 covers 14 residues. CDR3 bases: TGTGCCAGCAGCCACGCGCCCAAATTTGAAAAACTGTTTTTT. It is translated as CASSHAPKFEKLFF.

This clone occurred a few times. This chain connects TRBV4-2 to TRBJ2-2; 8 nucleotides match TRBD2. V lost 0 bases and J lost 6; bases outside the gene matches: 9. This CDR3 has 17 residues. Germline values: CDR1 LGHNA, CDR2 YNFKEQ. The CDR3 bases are TGTGCCAGCAGCCAAGATACGGTGAGCGGGAGTGCCGGGGAGCTGTTTTTT. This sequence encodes CASSQDTVSGSAGELFF.

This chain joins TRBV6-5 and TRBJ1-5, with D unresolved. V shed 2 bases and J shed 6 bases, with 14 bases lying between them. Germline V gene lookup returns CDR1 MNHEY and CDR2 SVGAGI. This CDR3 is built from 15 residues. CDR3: CASSYDNGEGQPQHF. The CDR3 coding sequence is TGTGCCAGCAGTTACGATAACGGGGAAGGTCAGCCCCAGCATTTT.

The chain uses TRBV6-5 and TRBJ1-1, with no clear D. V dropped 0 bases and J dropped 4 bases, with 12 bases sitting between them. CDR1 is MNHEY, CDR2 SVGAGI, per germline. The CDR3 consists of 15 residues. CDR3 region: CASSYSSPGGTEAFF. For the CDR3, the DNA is TGTGCCAGCAGTTACTCGAGTCCTGGTGGCACTGAAGCTTTCTTT.

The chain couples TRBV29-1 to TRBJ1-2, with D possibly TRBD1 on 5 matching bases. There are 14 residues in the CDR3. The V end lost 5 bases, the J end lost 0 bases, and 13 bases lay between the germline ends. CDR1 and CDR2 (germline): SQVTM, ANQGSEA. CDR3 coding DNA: TGCAGCGTTCGCAACAGGAGGGCTAACTATGGCTACACCTTC. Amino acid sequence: CSVRNRRANYGYTF. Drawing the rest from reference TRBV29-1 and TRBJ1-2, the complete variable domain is SAVISQKPSRDICQRGTSLTIQCQVDSQVTMMFWYRQQPGQSLTLIATANQGSEATYESGFVIDKFPISRPNLTFSTLTVSNMSPEDSSIYLCSVRNRRANYGYTFGSGTRLTVV.

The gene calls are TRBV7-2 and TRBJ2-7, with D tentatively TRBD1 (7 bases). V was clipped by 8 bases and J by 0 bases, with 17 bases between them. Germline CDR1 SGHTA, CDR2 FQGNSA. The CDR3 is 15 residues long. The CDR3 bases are TGTGCCAGCCCCCGGGGGTGGGACAGCTCCTACGAGCAGTACTTC. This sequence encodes CASPRGWDSSYEQYF. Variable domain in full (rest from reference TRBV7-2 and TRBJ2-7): GAGVSQSPSNKVTEKGKDVELRCDPISGHTALYWYRQSLGQGLEFLIYFQGNSAPDKSGLPSDRFSAERTGGSVSTLTIQRTQQEDSAVYLCASPRGWDSSYEQYFGPGTRLTVT.

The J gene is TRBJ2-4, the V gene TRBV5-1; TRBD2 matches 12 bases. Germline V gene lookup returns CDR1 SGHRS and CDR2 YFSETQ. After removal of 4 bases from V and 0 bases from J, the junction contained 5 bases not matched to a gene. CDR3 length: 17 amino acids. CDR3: CASSTLAGGTAKNIQYF. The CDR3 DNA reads TGCGCCAGCAGCACGCTAGCGGGAGGGACAGCCAAAAACATTCAGTACTTC.

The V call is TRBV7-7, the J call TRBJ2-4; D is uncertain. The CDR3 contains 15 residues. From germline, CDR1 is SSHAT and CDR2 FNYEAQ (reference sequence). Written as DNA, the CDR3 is TGTGCTAGCTCTCCCCTTCGCGATGCCAAAAACATTCAGTACTTC. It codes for CASSPLRDAKNIQYF.

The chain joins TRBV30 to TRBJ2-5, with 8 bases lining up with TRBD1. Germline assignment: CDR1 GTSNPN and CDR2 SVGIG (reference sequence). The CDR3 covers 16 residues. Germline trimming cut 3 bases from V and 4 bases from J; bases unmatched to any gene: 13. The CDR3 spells CAWRDRQGFLGETQYF. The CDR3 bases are TGTGCCTGGAGAGATCGACAGGGGTTTCTAGGAGAGACCCAGTACTTC.

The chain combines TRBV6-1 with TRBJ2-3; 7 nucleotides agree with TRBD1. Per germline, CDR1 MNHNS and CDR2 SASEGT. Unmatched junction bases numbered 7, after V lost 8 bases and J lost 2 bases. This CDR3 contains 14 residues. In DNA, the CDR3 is TGTGCCAGCGAAGGGGGCGTCGCCACAGATACGCAGTATTTT. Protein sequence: CASEGGVATDTQYF.

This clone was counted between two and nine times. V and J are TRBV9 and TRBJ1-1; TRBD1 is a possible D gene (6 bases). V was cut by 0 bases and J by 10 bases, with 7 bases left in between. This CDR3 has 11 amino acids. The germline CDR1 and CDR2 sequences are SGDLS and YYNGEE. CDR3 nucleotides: TGTGCCAGCAGCGTAGGAGGGGGAGCTTTCTTT. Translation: CASSVGGGAFF.

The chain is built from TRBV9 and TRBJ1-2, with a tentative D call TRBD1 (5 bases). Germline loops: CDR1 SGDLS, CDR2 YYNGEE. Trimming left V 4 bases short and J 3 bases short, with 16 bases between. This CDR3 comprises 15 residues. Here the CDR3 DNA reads TGTGCCAGCAGCCACCCAGGATCGGGGGACTATGGCTACACCTTC. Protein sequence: CASSHPGSGDYGYTF.

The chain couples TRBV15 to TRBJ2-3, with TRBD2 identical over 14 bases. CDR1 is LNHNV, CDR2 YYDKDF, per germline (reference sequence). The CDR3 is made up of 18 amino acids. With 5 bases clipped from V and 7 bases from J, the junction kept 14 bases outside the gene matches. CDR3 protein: CATSPPLGTSGSLHTQYF. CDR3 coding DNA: TGTGCCACCAGCCCGCCCCTTGGGACTAGCGGGAGTCTGCATACGCAGTATTTT.